The source of this T cell receptor (beta chain) is a study of graft-versus-host responses after intestinal transplantation. Overall study: Transplant types were multivisceral, liver-intestinal, or isolated intestinal. Broader study findings: Recipient bone marrow held GvH clones, some seen earlier in ileum or blood.

The germline gives CDR1 SGDLS, CDR2 YYNGEE. This CDR3 region has 13 residues. Trimming left V 4 bases short and J 3 bases short, with 10 bases between. Libraries were prepared by immunoSEQ multiplex PCR; TCRdb keeps only in-frame clonotypes and omits some of them. Of tens of thousands of clones in the sample, over 75% were seen once. In regard to this clone: Its matching antigen is unknown.

The chain is built from TRBV9 and TRBJ1-1; no definite D call. The TCR originated in a human donor who received an intestinal transplant. Here the sequenced sample was unstimulated CD8+ T cells sorted from spleen or lymph node cells, taken before intestinal transplant. The CDR3 DNA follows: TGTGCCAGCAGCCCCGTAGGAGACACTGAAGCTTTCTTT. This codes for CASSPVGDTEAFF.